The present entry profiles one T cell receptor beta chain with its context. This specimen belongs to a study of blood T cell repertoires in COVID-19. Per the germline V gene, CDR1 is SGHRS and CDR2 is YFSETQ. The CDR3 length is 15 residues. J gave up 5 bases and V 4 bases, and 7 bases lay outside the gene matches. In the source study's methods: Counts of nucleated cells, estimated from reference gene primer amplification, were obtained. Produced via immunoSEQ multiplex PCR; TCRdb's table is partial and in-frame only. V, J and clone size were drawn from that table, and D and trimming were deduced from the DNA. The sample yields roughly 300,000 clones, 80% to 95% seen once. Participants spanned ages about 18 to 89 years and resided in roughly 26 US areas.

The sequence came from a woman aged 25-40 years who had recovered from COVID-19. This chain uses TRBV5-1 with TRBJ2-2, with 8 bases that match TRBD1. Input material: PBMCs or T cells enriched from blood (not recorded which). CDR3 protein: CASSQDRERTGELFF. DNA for the CDR3: TGCGCCAGCAGCCAGGACAGGGAAAGGACCGGGGAGCTGTTTTTT.